Listed below are T cell receptor beta chains from one sample, sequenced in a study of T cells after yellow fever vaccination. TCRdb passed the 5' RACE reads through MiXCR, listing each CDR3 protein once. The data contain hundreds of thousands of distinct CDR3 sequences, approximately 13% of them singletons. This specimen consisted of PBMCs, obtained on the day of the yellow fever booster vaccination. All receptors derive from a man younger than 45 who received the YFV17D yellow fever vaccine. The CDR3 runs from the conserved cysteine through the conserved F or W. The order of the fields is J gene, V gene, clone size, CDR3 length, D gene, CDR3 DNA, CDR3 protein. The D gene is left open where the match is weak. The size of a clone is reported for some rows only, either as once, few or many, or as a class for expanded clones.

>TRBJ2-5|TRBV7-9|few|14|TRBD1
TGTGCCAGCAGCCCTTCGGGACAGGGGATGGGCAAGTACTTC
CASSPSGQGMGKYF
>TRBJ2-1|TRBV20-1|-|13|-
TGCAGTGCGGACAGCCTCTCCTACAATGAGCAGTTCTTC
CSADSLSYNEQFF
>TRBJ2-1|TRBV7-9|-|14|-
TGTGCCAGCAGCCCCCCCAAGGGGCAGGAGGAGCAGTTCTTC
CASSPPKGQEEQFF
>TRBJ1-1|TRBV6-5|few|13|TRBD1
TGTGCCAGCAGAAGACAGGGAAATAATGAAGCTTTCTTT
CASRRQGNNEAFF
>TRBJ2-5|TRBV6-2/TRBV6-3|few|13|-
TGTGCCAGCACCCCCTTAGGTACGGAGACCCAGTACTTC
CASTPLGTETQYF
>TRBJ1-2|TRBV20-1|few|13|TRBD1
TGCAGTGCTAGAGGACAGGGGAACTATGGCTACACCTTC
CSARGQGNYGYTF
>TRBJ2-2|TRBV4-3|-|16|-
TGCGCCAGCAGCCAAGATCCTTACAGTAACACCGGGGAGCTGTTTTTT
CASSQDPYSNTGELFF
>TRBJ2-5|TRBV5-3|-|17|TRBD2
TGTGCCAGAAGCCCCCCCCCACTAGCGGGGGGGTTGGAGACCCAGTACTTC
CARSPPPLAGGLETQYF
>TRBJ2-7|TRBV6-2/TRBV6-3|-|14|TRBD1
TGTGCCAGCATCGGGACAGGGAGCTCCTACGAGCAGTACTTC
CASIGTGSSYEQYF
>TRBJ2-3|TRBV20-1|few|14|-
TGCAGTGGCTCCATTGGAGGTAGCACAGATACGCAGTATTTT
CSGSIGGSTDTQYF
>TRBJ2-6|TRBV18|-|17|TRBD1
TGTGCCAGCTCACCGGGACAGGGAAACTCTGGGGCCAACGTCCTGACTTTC
CASSPGQGNSGANVLTF
>TRBJ2-7|TRBV7-2|-|14|-
TGTGCCAGCAGCCGCGGCCTAGAGTTCCACGAGCAGTACTTC
CASSRGLEFHEQYF
>TRBJ2-1|TRBV18|few|17|TRBD2
TGTGCCAGCTCACCGGGTCAATCTAGCGGGACGGTTGATGAGCAGTTCTTC
CASSPGQSSGTVDEQFF
>TRBJ1-1|TRBV12-3/TRBV12-4|-|13|-
TGTGCCAGCAGTTTCGAACGAAACACTGAAGCTTTCTTT
CASSFERNTEAFF
>TRBJ2-5|TRBV15|few|12|-
TGTGCCACCAAAGGAGCTATAGAGACCCAGTACTTC
CATKGAIETQYF
>TRBJ1-5|TRBV7-8|-|12|-
TGTGCCAGCAGCTTAAGTACGGGGCCCCAGCATTTT
CASSLSTGPQHF
>TRBJ2-7|TRBV7-2|-|16|TRBD2
TGTGCCAGCAGCACCACCGGGACTAGCGGAACCTACGAGCAGTACTTC
CASSTTGTSGTYEQYF
>TRBJ1-1|TRBV11-2|-|15|-
TGTGCCAGCAGCAAAATTCTGGGTCAGACATTTGAAGCTTTCTTT
CASSKILGQTFEAFF
>TRBJ2-2|TRBV5-1|-|17|TRBD2
TGCGCCAGCAGGGGACTAGCGGGAGAGGTCAACACCGGGGAGCTGTTTTTT
CASRGLAGEVNTGELFF
>TRBJ2-1|TRBV25-1|-|13|-
TGTGCCAGCAGCAGGGTGGGGTCCAATGAGCAGTTCTTC
CASSRVGSNEQFF
>TRBJ2-3|TRBV12-3/TRBV12-4|-|20|TRBD1
TGTGCCAGCAGCACATCCGGGACAGGGCTATGGAGCGGGGCGGCGGATACGCAGTATTTT
CASSTSGTGLWSGAADTQYF
>TRBJ2-1|TRBV12-3/TRBV12-4|many|17|TRBD2
TGTGCCAGCAGTTCACGCCAAATCAGGACTAGTAAAAATGAGCAGTTCTTC
CASSSRQIRTSKNEQFF
>TRBJ2-3|TRBV20-1|-|18|-
TGCAGTGCTCCTCCGCTGGACCCGGGAAAGAGGGGGACAGATACGCAGTATTTT
CSAPPLDPGKRGTDTQYF
>TRBJ2-1|TRBV5-1|-|15|-
TGCGCCAGCAGCTTTGACAGTTCTACCTACAATGAGCAGTTCTTC
CASSFDSSTYNEQFF
>TRBJ1-1|TRBV28|-|15|-
TGTGCCAGCAGTACCCGGGCCACTAGAAGCACTGAAGCTTTCTTT
CASSTRATRSTEAFF
>TRBJ1-3|TRBV18|-|16|TRBD1
TGTGCCAGCTCACCGCCGACAGGGGACTCTGGAAACACCATATATTTT
CASSPPTGDSGNTIYF
>TRBJ2-3|TRBV10-2|few|16|TRBD2
TGCGCCAGCAGCACCGGGACTAGCGGGAGTTCAGATACGCAGTATTTT
CASSTGTSGSSDTQYF
>TRBJ2-1|TRBV9|few|15|TRBD1
TGTGCCAGCAGCGCCCTTGACAGGGGTGCCAATGAGCAGTTCTTC
CASSALDRGANEQFF
>TRBJ2-1|TRBV7-9|few|13|-
TGTGCCAGCAGCCAACCCCCCGAGGATGAGCAGTTCTTC
CASSQPPEDEQFF
>TRBJ2-7|TRBV11-2|-|18|TRBD2
TGTGCCAGCAGTAACAGACTAGCGGTTGGAGGAGGGGAGGCCGAGCAGTACTTC
CASSNRLAVGGGEAEQYF
>TRBJ2-5|TRBV18|-|14|TRBD1
TGTGCCAGCTCCCTGGACAGGGCTTCCGAGACCCAGTACTTC
CASSLDRASETQYF
>TRBJ1-6|TRBV27|few|15|-
TGTGCCAGCATGGAACGGAAATCCTATAATTCACCCCTCCACTTT
CASMERKSYNSPLHF
>TRBJ2-2|TRBV9|few|16|-
TGTGCCAGCAGCGTAGTTAGCGGAGGACGGACCGGGGAGCTGTTTTTT
CASSVVSGGRTGELFF
>TRBJ2-7|TRBV9|many|14|TRBD1
TGTGCCAGCAGCCGTCCCGGGACAGACTACGAGCAGTACTTC
CASSRPGTDYEQYF
>TRBJ2-7|TRBV29-1|-|12|-
TGCAGCGCGGGGGAACCTCCCTACGAGCAGTACTTC
CSAGEPPYEQYF